The clone carrying this T cell receptor beta chain was seen more than once but under ten times. Antigen specificity is unknown. The CDR3 does not end in the conserved phenylalanine or tryptophan, so this is likely a read error. In the library, individual cDNA molecules carried attached unique molecular identifiers. TCRdb passed the 5' RACE reads through MiXCR, listing each CDR3 protein once. Among some 46,000 distinct CDR3 sequences listed, about 9.3% were seen once. This entry is derived from a study of early T cells in non-severe SARS-CoV-2 infection. On the study more broadly: Unpaired chains resulted from sequencing bulk RNA of unsorted whole blood. Whole-study findings and limits: VDJdb matches were skewed toward anti-spike CD8 T cell responses.

Germline assignment: CDR1 MGHRA and CDR2 YSYEKL. The CDR3 totals 15 residues. J gave up 7 bases and V 3 bases, and 6 bases lay outside the gene matches. This receptor was taken from an adult who was a healthcare worker with PCR-confirmed SARS-CoV-2 infection or an uninfected control (not recorded which). The sample was whole blood. The J gene is TRBJ2-1, the V gene TRBV4-1, with 10 bases lining up with TRBD1. As DNA, the CDR3 is TGCGCCAGCAGCCAGGAGGGACAGGGGAGGAATGAGCAGTTCTCC. Translating gives CASSQEGQGRNEQFS.